This T cell receptor (beta chain) was sequenced for a study of shared clonotypes between healthy human individuals. About this clone itself: As yet, its antigen is unknown. The same CDR3 can be traced to other DNA sequences in this sample.

Roughly 30,000 T cell genomes (about 0.2 ug DNA) went into each sorted-subset replicate. TCRdb's copy holds only in-frame clones and misses some; the assay was immunoSEQ multiplex PCR. The sample includes approximately 1.5 million clones, 95% to 99% seen only once; the top ten take around 0.47%. Study-wide points: Rarefaction demonstrated incomplete sorted-subset sequencing despite large depth.

Germline loops: CDR1 SGHRS, CDR2 YFSETQ. There are 15 residues in the CDR3. V was shortened by 0 bases and J by 2 bases, with 8 bases between the two germline ends. V usage is TRBV5-1 and J usage is TRBJ2-2, with D unresolved. The source material was naive CD4+ T cells sorted from blood. Subset meaning: CD45RA+ positively selected. This TCR came from a man between 25 and 39 years old in good health. The CDR3 nucleotides are TGCGCCAGCAGCTTGGAGGGCCTCAACACCGGGGAGCTGTTTTTT. This encodes CASSLEGLNTGELFF.